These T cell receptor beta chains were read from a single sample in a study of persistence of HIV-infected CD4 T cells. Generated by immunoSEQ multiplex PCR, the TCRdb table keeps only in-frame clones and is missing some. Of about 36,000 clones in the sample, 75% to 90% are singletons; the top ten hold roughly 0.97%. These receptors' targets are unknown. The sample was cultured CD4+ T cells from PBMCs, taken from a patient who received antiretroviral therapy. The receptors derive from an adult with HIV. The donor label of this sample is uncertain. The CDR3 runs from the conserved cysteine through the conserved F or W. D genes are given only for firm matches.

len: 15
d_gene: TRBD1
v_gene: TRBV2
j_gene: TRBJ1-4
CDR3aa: CASRETQGAGGKLFF

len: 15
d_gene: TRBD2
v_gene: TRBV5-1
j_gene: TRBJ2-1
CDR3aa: CASSSLAGGNNEQFF

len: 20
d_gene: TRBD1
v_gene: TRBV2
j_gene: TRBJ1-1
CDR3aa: CASSVTPPGQGAGLDTEAFF

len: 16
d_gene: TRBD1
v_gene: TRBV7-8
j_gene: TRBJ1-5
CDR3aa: CASSGREQGGNQPQHF

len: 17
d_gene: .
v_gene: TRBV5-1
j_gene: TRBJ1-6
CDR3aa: CASSLGATGANNSPLHF

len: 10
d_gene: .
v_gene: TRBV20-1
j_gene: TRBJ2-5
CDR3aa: CSAGEETQYF

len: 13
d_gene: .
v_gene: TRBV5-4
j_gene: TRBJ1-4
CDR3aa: CASSLGFGEKLFF

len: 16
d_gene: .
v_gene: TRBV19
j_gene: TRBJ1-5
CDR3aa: CASRLGGVEGNQPQHF

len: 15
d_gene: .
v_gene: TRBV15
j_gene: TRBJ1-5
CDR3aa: CATSRDLGGNQPQHF

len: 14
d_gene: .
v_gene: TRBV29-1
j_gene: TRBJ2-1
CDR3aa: CSVGSSAQVGEQFF

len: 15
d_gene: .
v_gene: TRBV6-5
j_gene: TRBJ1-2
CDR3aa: CASSYRVTGTYGYTF

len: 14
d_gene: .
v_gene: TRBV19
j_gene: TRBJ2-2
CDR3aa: CASSTGQNTGELFF

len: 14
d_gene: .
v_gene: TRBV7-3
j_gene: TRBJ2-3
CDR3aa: CASSLASRTDTQYF

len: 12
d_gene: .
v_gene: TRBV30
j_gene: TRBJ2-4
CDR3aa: CALREAKNIQYF

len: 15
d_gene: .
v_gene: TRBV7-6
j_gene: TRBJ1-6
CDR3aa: CASSLAAGTGSPLHF

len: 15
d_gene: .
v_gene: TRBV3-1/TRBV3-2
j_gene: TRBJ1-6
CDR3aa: CASSQGTVNNSPLHF

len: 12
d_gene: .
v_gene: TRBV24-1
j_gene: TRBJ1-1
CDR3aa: CATSDLSGKAFF

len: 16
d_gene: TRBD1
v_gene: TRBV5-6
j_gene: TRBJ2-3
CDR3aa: CASSPFQGASTDTQYF

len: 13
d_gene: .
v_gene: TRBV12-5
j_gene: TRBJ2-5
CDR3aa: CASALNTQETQYF

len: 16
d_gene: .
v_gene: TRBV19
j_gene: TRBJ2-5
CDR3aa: CASGGPRESGSGAQYF

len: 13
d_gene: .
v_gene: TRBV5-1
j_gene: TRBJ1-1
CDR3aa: CASSRQGNTEAFF

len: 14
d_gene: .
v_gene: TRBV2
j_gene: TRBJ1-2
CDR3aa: CASRGDSRVHGYTF

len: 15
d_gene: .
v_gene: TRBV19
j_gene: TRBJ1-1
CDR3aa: CASSIRFQTNTEAFF

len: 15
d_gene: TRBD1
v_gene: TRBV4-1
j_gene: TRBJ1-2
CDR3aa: CASSQSGQANYGYTF

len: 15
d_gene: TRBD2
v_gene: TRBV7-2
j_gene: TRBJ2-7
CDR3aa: CASSFSPGLAGEQYF

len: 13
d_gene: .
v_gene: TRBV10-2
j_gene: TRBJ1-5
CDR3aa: CATQENSNQPQHF

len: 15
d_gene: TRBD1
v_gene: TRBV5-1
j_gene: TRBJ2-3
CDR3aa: CASSFDRASRDTQYF

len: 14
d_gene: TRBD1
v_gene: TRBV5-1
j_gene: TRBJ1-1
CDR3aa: CASSLLTGGREAFF

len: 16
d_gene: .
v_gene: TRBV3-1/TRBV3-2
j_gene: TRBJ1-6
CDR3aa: CASSQTPPAYNSPLHF

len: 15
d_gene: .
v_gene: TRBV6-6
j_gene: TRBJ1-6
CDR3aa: CASSDRRSYNSPLHF

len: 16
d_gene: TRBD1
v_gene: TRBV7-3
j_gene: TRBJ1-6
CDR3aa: CASSLTGDRGNSPLHF

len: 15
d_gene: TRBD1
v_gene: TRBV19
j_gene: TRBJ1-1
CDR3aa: CASSMGQGTNTEAFF

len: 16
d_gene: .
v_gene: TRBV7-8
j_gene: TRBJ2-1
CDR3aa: CASSLLPSQGYNEQFF

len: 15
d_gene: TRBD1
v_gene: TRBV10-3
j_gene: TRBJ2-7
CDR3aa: CAISGGGQGTYEQYF

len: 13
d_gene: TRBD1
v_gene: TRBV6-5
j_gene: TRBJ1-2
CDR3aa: CASSYRQGRGYTF

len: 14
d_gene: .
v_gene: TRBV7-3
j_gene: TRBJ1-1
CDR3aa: CASSPFGTRAEAFF

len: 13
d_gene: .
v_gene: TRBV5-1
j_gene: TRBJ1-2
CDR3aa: CASSLLQGYGYTF

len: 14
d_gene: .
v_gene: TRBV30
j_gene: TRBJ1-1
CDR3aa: CAWSEVGRNTEAFF

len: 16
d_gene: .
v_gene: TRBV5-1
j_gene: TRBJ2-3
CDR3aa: CASSLVGATSTDTQYF

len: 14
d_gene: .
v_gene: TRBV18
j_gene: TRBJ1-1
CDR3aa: CASSPDGGDTEAFF